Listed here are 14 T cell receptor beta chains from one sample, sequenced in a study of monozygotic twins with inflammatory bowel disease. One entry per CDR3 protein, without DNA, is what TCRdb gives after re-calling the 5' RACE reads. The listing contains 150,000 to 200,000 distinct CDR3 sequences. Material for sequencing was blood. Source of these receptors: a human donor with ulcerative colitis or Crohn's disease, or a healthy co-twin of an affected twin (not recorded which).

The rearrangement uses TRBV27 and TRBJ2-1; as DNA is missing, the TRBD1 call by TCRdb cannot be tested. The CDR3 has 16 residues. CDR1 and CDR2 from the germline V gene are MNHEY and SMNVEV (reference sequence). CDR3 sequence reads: CASSLPPRSSYNEQFF.

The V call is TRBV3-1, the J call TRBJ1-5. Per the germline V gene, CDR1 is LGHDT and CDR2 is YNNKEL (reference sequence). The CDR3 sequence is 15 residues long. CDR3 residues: CASSQAGGNNQPQHF.

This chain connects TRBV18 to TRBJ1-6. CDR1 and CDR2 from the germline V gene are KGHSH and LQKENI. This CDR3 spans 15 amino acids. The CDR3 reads CASSPQGFERSPLHF.

The chain's CDR3 is CASTQGATNEKLFF. The chain carries TRBV12-3 or TRBV12-4 and TRBJ1-4; the D gene TCRdb calls, TRBD1, cannot be checked with no DNA. This CDR3 comprises 14 residues.

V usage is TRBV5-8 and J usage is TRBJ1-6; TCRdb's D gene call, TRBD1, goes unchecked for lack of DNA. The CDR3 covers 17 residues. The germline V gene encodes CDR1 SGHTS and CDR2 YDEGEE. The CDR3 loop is CASSRDSLSSYNSPLHF.

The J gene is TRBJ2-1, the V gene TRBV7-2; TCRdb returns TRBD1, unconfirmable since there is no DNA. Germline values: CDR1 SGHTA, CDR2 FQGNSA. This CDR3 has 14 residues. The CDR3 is CASRVSGGLREQFF.

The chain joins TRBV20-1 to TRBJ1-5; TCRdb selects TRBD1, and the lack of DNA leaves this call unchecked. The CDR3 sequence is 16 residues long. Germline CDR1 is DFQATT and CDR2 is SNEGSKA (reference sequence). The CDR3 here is CSATNFPGQGNQPQHF.

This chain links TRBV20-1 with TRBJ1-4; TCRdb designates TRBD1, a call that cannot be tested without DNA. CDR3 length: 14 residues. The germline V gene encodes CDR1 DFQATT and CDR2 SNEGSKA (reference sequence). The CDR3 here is CSATAGAPNEKLFF.

CDR3: CASSERRANTGELFF. The chain joins TRBV25-1 to TRBJ2-2. Germline CDR1 MGHDK, CDR2 SYGVNS. The CDR3 totals 15 residues.

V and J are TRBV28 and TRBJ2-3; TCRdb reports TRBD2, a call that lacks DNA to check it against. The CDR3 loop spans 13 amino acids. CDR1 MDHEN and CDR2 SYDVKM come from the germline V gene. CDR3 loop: CADSGRGTDTQYF.

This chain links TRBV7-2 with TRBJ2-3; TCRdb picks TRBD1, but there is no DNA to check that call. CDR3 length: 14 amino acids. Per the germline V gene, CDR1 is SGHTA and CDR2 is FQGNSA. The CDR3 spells CASSRTRVTDTQYF.

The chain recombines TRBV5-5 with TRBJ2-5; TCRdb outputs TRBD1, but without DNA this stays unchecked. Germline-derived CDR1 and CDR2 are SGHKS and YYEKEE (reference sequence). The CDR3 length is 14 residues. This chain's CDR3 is CASSFFRTEETQYF.

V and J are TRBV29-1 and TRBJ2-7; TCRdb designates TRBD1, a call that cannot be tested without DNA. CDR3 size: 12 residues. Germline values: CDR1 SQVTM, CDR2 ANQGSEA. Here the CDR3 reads CSVEGDRYEQYF.

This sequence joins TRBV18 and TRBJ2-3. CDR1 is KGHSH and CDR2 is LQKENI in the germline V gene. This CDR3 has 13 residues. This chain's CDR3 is CASSTLFSDTQYF.